A single sample is the source of the 2 T cell receptor beta chains below, sequenced in a study of T-cell reconstitution after alpha-beta-depleted transplantation in children. It was with unique molecular identifiers that the TCRbeta library was prepared. TCRdb re-called the PCR reads through MiXCR, storing one row per CDR3 protein. The profile covers fewer than 550,000 distinct CDR3 sequences, with roughly an eighth appearing a single time and approximately 14% taken by the ten largest. The sample in question was PBMCs, mostly from graft donor cells, obtained 180 days after TCRalphabeta/CD19-depleted stem cell transplant. All receptors come from a female patient aged 2-15 years who had a stem cell transplant for aplastic anemia, so the T cells may come from the graft donor.

This clonotype was detected a few times. This chain links TRBV5-1 with TRBJ2-1; perhaps TRBD2 as D (5 bases). Germline V gene sequence: CDR1 SGHRS, CDR2 YFSETQ. The CDR3 runs to 14 residues. V shed 10 bases and J shed 5 bases, with 19 bases lying between them. The CDR3 bases are TGCGCCGCGGGCGAGGACGGAGACGACAATGAGCAGTTCTTC. Its translation is CAAGEDGDDNEQFF.

V gene TRBV20-1 combines with J gene TRBJ2-3; possible D gene TRBD1, 5 bases. The CDR3 totals 12 residues. Germline lookup yields CDR1 DFQATT and CDR2 SNEGSKA (reference sequence). The V gene lost 5 bases and the J gene lost 9 bases, with 15 bases spanning the gap. Here the CDR3 reads CSAQDTLPTQYF. CDR3 DNA sequence: TGCAGTGCTCAGGACACATTACCAACGCAGTATTTT.